This TCR beta chain was sequenced in a study of blood T cells in healthy people across ages. V shed 10 bases and J 0 bases; nucleotides not matched to a gene: 9. The CDR3 runs to 15 residues. Germline V gene sequence: CDR1 LNHDA, CDR2 SQIVND (reference sequence). The use of a sample-barcoded 5' primer and a J-beta primer mix characterized a second PCR of about 6 to 12 cycles. TCRdb ran MiXCR on the 5' RACE reads and lists one entry per CDR3 protein. The table includes 800,000 to 1,300,000 distinct CDR3 sequences, roughly a quarter detected once. This sample also belongs to another study, concerning T cells of mothers and their children.

This receptor was obtained from a girl aged 2-10 years in good health. The sequencing sample was made of blood. The chain carries TRBV19 and TRBJ2-1; 7 nucleotides line up with TRBD2. The DNA for the CDR3 is TGTGCCACCGAGCTACAGCGGGGCTCCTACAATGAGCAGTTCTTC. This encodes CATELQRGSYNEQFF. The full variable domain, rest sourced from reference TRBV19 and TRBJ2-1, is DGGITQSPKYLFRKEGQNVTLSCEQNLNHDAMYWYRQDPGQGLRLIYYSQIVNDFQKGDIAEGYSVSREKKESFPLTVTSAQKNPTAFYLCATELQRGSYNEQFFGPGTRLTVL.